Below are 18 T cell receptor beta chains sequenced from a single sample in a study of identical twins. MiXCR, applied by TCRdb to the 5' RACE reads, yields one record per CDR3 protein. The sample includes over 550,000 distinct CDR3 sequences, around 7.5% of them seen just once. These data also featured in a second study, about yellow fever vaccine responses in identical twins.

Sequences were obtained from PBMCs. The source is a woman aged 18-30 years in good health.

CDR3 DNA sequence: TGTGCCAGCAGTGTAGGGGGGCAGGCCTTTAGCTCCTACGAGCAGTACGTC. As protein: CASSVGGQAFSSYEQYV. The J gene is TRBJ2-7, the V gene TRBV2; D tentatively fits TRBD1 or TRBD2 (6 bases each). The CDR3 length is 17 residues. Per germline, CDR1 SNHLY and CDR2 FYNNEI. Trimming stripped 4 bases from V and 0 bases from J, with 19 bases between.

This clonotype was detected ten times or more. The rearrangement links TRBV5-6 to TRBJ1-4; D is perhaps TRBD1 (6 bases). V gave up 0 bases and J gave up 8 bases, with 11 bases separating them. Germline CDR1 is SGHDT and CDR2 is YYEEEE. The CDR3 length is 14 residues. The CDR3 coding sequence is TGTGCCAGCAGCTTGGGAGGGGGACCGGAAAAACTGTTTTTT. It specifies CASSLGGGPEKLFF.

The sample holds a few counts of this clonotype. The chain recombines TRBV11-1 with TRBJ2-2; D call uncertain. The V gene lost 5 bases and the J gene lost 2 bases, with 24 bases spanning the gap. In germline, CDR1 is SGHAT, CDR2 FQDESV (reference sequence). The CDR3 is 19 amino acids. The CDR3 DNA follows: TGTGCCAGCAGCCCTCGGGCGGCTTCGGTGACCTCAAACACCGGGGAGCTGTTTTTT. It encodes CASSPRAASVTSNTGELFF.

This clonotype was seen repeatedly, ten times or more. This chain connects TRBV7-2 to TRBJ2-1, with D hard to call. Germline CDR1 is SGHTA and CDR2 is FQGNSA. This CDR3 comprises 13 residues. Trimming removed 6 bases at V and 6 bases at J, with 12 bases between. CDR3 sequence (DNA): TGTGCCAGCAGTTTGCGTCCTCTCAATGAGCAGTTCTTC. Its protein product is CASSLRPLNEQFF.

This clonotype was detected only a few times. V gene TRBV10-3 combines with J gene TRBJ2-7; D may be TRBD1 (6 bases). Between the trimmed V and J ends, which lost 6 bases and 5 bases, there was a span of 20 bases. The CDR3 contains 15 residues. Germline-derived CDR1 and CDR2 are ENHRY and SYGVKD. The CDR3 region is CAIREGGDAMDEQYV. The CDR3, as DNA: TGTGCCATCAGGGAAGGGGGAGACGCGATGGACGAGCAGTACGTC.

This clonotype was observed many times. This CDR3 is CASSLFSTPSSYNEQFF. In DNA, the CDR3 is TGTGCCAGCAGTTTATTTTCCACCCCGAGCTCCTACAATGAGCAGTTCTTC. The rearrangement links TRBV28 to TRBJ2-1; D gene uncertain. The CDR3 length is 17 residues. Per the germline V gene, CDR1 is MDHEN and CDR2 is SYDVKM. With 1 base removed from V and 0 bases from J, the gap between germline ends came to 13 bases.

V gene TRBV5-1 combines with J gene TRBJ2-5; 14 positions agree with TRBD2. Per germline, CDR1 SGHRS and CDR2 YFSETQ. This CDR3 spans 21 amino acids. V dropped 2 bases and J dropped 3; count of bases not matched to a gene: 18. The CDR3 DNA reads TGCGCCAGCAGCTTTTTATTTCCGGGACTAGCGGGAGAGTCCGGCAAAGAGACCCAGTACTTC. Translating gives CASSFLFPGLAGESGKETQYF.

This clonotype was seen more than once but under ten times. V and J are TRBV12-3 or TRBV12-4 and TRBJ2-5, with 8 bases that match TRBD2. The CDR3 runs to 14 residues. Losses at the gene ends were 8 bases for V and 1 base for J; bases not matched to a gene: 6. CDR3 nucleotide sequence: TGTGCCAGCCGGCGGGGGGCCTCCCAAGAGACCCAGTACTTC. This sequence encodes CASRRGASQETQYF.

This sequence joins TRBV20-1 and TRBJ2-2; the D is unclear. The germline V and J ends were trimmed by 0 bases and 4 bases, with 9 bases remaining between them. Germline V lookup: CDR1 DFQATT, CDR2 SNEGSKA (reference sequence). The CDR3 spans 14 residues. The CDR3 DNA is TGCAGTGCTAGAGATCTGGACGGCACCGGGGAGCTGTTTTTT. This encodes CSARDLDGTGELFF.

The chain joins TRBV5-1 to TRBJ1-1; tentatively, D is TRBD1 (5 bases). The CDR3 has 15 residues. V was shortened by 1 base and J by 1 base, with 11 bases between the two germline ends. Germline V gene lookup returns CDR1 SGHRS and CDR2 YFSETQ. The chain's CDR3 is CASSLYEGRNTEAFF. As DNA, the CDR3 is TGCGCCAGCAGCTTGTACGAGGGACGGAACACTGAAGCTTTCTTT.

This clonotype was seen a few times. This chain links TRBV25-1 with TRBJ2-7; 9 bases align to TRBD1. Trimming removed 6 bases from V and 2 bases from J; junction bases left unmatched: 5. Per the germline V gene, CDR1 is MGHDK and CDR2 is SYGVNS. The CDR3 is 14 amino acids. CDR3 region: CASSQTGGPYEQYF. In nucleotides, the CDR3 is TGTGCCAGCAGCCAGACAGGGGGTCCCTACGAGCAGTACTTC.

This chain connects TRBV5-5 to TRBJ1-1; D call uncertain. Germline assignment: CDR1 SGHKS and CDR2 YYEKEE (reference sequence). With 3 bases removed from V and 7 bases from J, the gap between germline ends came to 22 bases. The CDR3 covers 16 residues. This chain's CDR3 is CASSSGSVQRSIEAFF. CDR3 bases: TGTGCCAGCAGCTCGGGTTCTGTACAGAGATCCATTGAAGCTTTCTTT. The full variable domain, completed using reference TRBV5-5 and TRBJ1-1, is DAGVTQSPTHLIKTRGQQVTLRCSPISGHKSVSWYQQVLGQGPQFIFQYYEKEERGRGNFPDRFSARQFPNYSSELNVNALLLGDSALYLCASSSGSVQRSIEAFFGQGTRLTVV.

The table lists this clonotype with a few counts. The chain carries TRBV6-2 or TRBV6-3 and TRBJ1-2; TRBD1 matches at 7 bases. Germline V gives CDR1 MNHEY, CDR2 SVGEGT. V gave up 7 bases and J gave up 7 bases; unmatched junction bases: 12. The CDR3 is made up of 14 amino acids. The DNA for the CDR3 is TGTGCCAGCATACCCTCGGACAGGCTCGCTGGCTACACCTTC. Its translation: CASIPSDRLAGYTF.

The CDR3 is CASSRTEPRAGGYEQYF. The CDR3 DNA sequence: TGTGCCAGCAGCAGGACCGAACCCCGGGCTGGGGGCTACGAGCAGTACTTC. V and J are TRBV5-5 and TRBJ2-7; either TRBD1 or TRBD2 may fit D (5 bases each). This CDR3 comprises 17 residues. The V and J ends lost 4 bases and 3 bases respectively, with 23 bases between them. Germline-derived CDR1 and CDR2 are SGHKS and YYEKEE (reference sequence). The entire variable domain, with the rest obtained from reference TRBV5-5 and TRBJ2-7, is as follows: DAGVTQSPTHLIKTRGQQVTLRCSPISGHKSVSWYQQVLGQGPQFIFQYYEKEERGRGNFPDRFSARQFPNYSSELNVNALLLGDSALYLCASSRTEPRAGGYEQYFGPGTRLTVT.

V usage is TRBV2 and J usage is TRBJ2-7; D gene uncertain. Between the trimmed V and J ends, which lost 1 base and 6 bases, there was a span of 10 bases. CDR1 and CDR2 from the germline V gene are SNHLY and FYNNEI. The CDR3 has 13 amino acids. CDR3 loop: CASSEDKGFEQYF. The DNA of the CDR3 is TGTGCCAGCAGTGAAGATAAAGGGTTCGAGCAGTACTTC.

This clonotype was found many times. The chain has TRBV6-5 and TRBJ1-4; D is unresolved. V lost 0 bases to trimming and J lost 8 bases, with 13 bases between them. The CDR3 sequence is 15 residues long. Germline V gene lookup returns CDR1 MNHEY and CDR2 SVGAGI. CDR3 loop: CASSYSSIGLEKLFF. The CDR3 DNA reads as TGTGCCAGCAGTTACTCGAGCATCGGATTAGAAAAACTGTTTTTT.

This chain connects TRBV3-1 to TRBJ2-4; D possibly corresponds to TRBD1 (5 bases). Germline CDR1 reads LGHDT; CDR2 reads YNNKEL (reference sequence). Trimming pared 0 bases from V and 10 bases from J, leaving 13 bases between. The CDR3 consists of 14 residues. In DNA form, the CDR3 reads TGTGCCAGCAGCCAAGATCCCGAGGCAGGGATTCAGTACTTC. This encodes CASSQDPEAGIQYF.

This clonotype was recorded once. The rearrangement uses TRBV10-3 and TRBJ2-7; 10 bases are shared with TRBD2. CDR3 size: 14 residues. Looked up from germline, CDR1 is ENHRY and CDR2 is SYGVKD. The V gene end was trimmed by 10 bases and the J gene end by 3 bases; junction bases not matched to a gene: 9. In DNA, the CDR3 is TGTGCCACCTCCACTAGCGGGGCGGGCTACGAGCAGTACTTC. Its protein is CATSTSGAGYEQYF.